The 8 T cell receptor beta chains below were found in one sample sequenced in a study of blood T cell repertoires in COVID-19. The assay was immunoSEQ multiplex PCR, and TCRdb's table has in-frame clones only and misses some. The data contain roughly 500,000 clones, roughly 85% of them singletons. Input material: peripheral blood. Receptors originate from a human donor in a cohort sampled during active COVID-19.

The J gene is TRBJ2-7, the V gene TRBV6-5, with D perhaps TRBD2 (5 bases). Germline assignment: CDR1 MNHEY and CDR2 SVGAGI. This CDR3 has 13 residues. V lost 8 bases and J lost 9, with 20 bases in between. The CDR3 DNA reads TGTGCCAGCTCTCTTGGGAGCAGCCAACTGCAGTACTTC. Translation: CASSLGSSQLQYF.

V usage is TRBV6-2 or TRBV6-3 and J usage is TRBJ2-2, with D possibly TRBD2 on 6 matching bases. The germline CDR1 and CDR2 sequences are MNHEY and SVGEGT. CDR3 length: 17 residues. V was shortened by 0 bases and J by 5 bases, with 16 bases between the two germline ends. This CDR3 is CASSYSAEIAATGELFF. The CDR3 DNA follows: TGTGCCAGCAGTTACTCGGCCGAGATAGCGGCAACCGGGGAGCTGTTTTTT.

The gene calls are TRBV30 and TRBJ2-7; 8 bases fit TRBD1. CDR1 and CDR2 (germline): GTSNPN, SVGIG (reference sequence). CDR3 length: 15 residues. V lost 2 bases, J lost 6 bases, and 12 bases stayed unmatched. CDR3 in amino acids: CAWSQGQGGMGEQYF. The CDR3 DNA follows: TGTGCCTGGAGTCAAGGACAGGGAGGTATGGGCGAGCAGTACTTC.

The chain joins TRBV13 to TRBJ2-2; TRBD1 might be the D (6 bases). The V gene lost 5 bases and the J gene lost 1 base, with 14 bases spanning the gap. The CDR3 has 16 amino acids. From germline, CDR1 is PRHDT and CDR2 FYEKMQ (reference sequence). CDR3 protein: CASSRRAGENTGELFF. The CDR3 nucleotides are TGTGCCAGCAGCCGTCGAGCAGGGGAGAACACCGGGGAGCTGTTTTTT.

This chain uses TRBV19 with TRBJ1-5, with D possibly matching TRBD1 (5 bases). V shed 0 bases and J shed 4 bases, with 7 bases lying between them. Germline V gene data show CDR1 as LNHDA and CDR2 as SQIVND (reference sequence). The CDR3 has 14 residues. The DNA of the CDR3 is TGTGCCAGTAGTATAGATCGACAGAATCAGCCCCAGCATTTT. It encodes CASSIDRQNQPQHF.

CDR3 residues: CASSSSGGTNEKLFF. The CDR3, as DNA: TGTGCCAGCAGCTCTTCGGGGGGAACTAATGAAAAACTGTTTTTT. This chain links TRBV6-5 with TRBJ1-4, with D maybe TRBD1 (5 bases). This CDR3 is built from 15 residues. The V and J ends lost 6 bases and 1 base respectively, with 12 bases between them. Germline CDR1 MNHEY, CDR2 SVGAGI.

The rearrangement uses TRBV9 and TRBJ2-7; 7 positions agree with TRBD1. J gave up 4 bases and V 4 bases, and 11 bases lay outside the gene matches. This CDR3 contains 15 residues. In germline, CDR1 is SGDLS, CDR2 YYNGEE. CDR3 residues: CASSPWGQTHYEQYF. CDR3 nucleotides: TGTGCCAGCAGCCCCTGGGGACAGACCCATTACGAGCAGTACTTC.

The CDR3 loop reads CASSLTGGEQYF. The CDR3 DNA sequence: TGTGCCAGCAGTTTAACGGGAGGCGAGCAGTACTTC. The chain links TRBV28 to TRBJ2-7, with 7 nucleotides matching TRBD2. V lost 2 bases to trimming and J lost 6 bases; unmatched junction nucleotides: 1. The germline V gene encodes CDR1 MDHEN and CDR2 SYDVKM. The CDR3 loop spans 12 amino acids.